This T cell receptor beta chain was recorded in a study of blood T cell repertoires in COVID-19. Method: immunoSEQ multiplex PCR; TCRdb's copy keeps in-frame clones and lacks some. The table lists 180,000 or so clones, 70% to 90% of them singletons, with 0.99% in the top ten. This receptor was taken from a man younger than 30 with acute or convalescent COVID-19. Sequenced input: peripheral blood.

CDR3 amino acids: CASSDRTGGTEAFF. Here the CDR3 DNA reads TGTGCCAGCAGCGATCGGACAGGCGGGACTGAAGCTTTCTTT. The chain uses TRBV9 and TRBJ1-1; TRBD1 aligns across 7 bases. This CDR3 has 14 residues. Trimming took 3 bases from V and 5 from J; bases not matched to a gene: 7. Per the germline V gene, CDR1 is SGDLS and CDR2 is YYNGEE.